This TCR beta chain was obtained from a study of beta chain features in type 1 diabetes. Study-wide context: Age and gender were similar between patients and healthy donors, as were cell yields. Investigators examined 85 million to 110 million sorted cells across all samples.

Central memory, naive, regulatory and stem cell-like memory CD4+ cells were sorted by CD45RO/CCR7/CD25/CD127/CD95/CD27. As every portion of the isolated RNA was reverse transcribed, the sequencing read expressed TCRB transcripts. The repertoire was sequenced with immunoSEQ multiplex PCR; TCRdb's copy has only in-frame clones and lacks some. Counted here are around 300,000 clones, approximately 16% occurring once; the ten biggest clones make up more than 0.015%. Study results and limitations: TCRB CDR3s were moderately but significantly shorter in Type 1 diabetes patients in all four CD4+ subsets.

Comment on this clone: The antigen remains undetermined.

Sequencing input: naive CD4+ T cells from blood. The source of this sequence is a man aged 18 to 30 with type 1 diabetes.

CDR3 nucleotides: TGTGCCAGCAGCCCAAAGCGACAGGGGGGTTCACCCCTCCACTTT. Translated, it gives CASSPKRQGGSPLHF. The rearrangement joins TRBV7-2 to TRBJ1-6; 9 bases agree with TRBD1. There are 15 residues in the CDR3. CDR1 SGHTA and CDR2 FQGNSA come from the germline V gene. V shed 5 bases, J shed 9 bases, and the junction held 8 bases outside the gene matches.